These 23 T cell receptor beta chains share one sample of origin, sequenced in a study of tumor and adjacent non-tumor tissue in lung cancer listed by TCRdb under 2018. RNA was extracted from bulk unsorted tissue and checked for quality with a NanoDrop ND-1000 and an Agilent 2100. The normal lung samples consisted of distant non-tumor tissue collected more than 3 cm from the tumor edge. Libraries were prepared through multiplex PCR. This sample was sequenced with an Illumina HiSeq 2500. TCRbeta libraries were constructed through three rounds of nested PCR with primers (Table S4) according to protocols modified from ARM-PCR. TCRdb redid the processing of the public reads, applying fastp at Q25 and MiXCR, and retained in-frame beta chains. CDR3 protein sequences are deduplicated, and each keeps its most common genes and DNA. The sample profile shows 60,000 to 85,000 distinct CDR3 sequences; under 80% of them were found once. The ten largest clones take up 35% to 50% of the sample.

The material sequenced was distant non-tumor lung tissue. The receptors here all came from a man in his sixties with non-small cell lung cancer.

A word on this clonotype: A much bigger clone sits one base away, suggesting this may be a read error. This chain joins TRBV2 and TRBJ2-7; TRBD2 agrees at 7 bases. Germline V gene sequence: CDR1 SNHLY, CDR2 FYNNEI. The CDR3 loop spans 18 amino acids. V lost 7 bases and J lost 3; bases outside the gene matches: 21. The CDR3 spells CASTLKWGGAGERYEQYF. CDR3 nucleotide sequence: TGTGCCAGCACTCTAAAATGGGGTGGCGCGGGAGAACGCTACGAGCAGTACTTC. Combining the CDR3 with reference TRBV2 and TRBJ2-7 gives the whole variable domain EPEVTQTPSHQVTQMGQEVILRCVPISNHLYFYWYRQILGQKVEFLVSFYNNEISEKSEIFDDQFSVERPDGSNFTLKIRSTKLEDSAMYFCASTLKWGGAGERYEQYFGPGTRLTVT.

This clonotype was seen at least ten times. This may stem from a read error, because a much larger clone lies one nucleotide away. V is TRBV11-2 and J is TRBJ2-7; D is uncertain. This CDR3 comprises 11 residues. Trimming stripped 4 bases from V and 6 bases from J, with 7 bases between. Germline CDR1 reads SGHAT; CDR2 reads FQNNGV. The CDR3 protein is CASSYEPEQYF. Here the CDR3 DNA reads TGTGCCAGCAGCTATGAGCCCGAGCAGTACTTC.

This clonotype was observed a single time. A read error may produce the germline difference seen at one junction end. The rearrangement uses TRBV5-6 and TRBJ1-6; no clear D. This CDR3 is 15 amino acids long. Per germline, CDR1 SGHDT and CDR2 YYEEEE. CDR3: CASSLRQWNGSPLHF. Written as DNA, the CDR3 is TGTGCCAGCAGCTTGAGGCAATGGAATGGATCACCACTCCACTTT.

As regards this clonotype: At one end the junction does not follow the germline gene, possibly because of a read error. The chain joins TRBV29-1 to TRBJ2-5, with D possibly TRBD1 on 6 matching bases. The CDR3 runs 13 residues. Germline loops: CDR1 SQVTM, CDR2 ANQGSEA. The CDR3 DNA reads as TGCAGCGTAGTGGACAGAAACCAAGAGACCCAGTACTTT. It codes for CSVVDRNQETQYF.

With regard to this clonotype: One end of the junction fails to match germline, which may point to a read error. The chain couples TRBV6-5 to TRBJ2-7; D may be TRBD2 (5 bases). The CDR3 covers 15 residues. Germline lookup yields CDR1 MNHEY and CDR2 SVGAGI. The CDR3: CASSYSAGLSYEQCF. The CDR3 bases are TGTGCCAGCAGTTACTCTGCGGGTCTCTCCTACGAGCAGTGCTTC.

About this clonotype: The conserved final phenylalanine or tryptophan is absent from the CDR3, which likely points to a read error. The DNA is omitted, as the CDR3 cannot be located on it reliably, and the CDR3 follows TCRdb's listing. This chain connects TRBV11-1 to TRBJ2-2; no DNA check was done on the table's D call, TRBD2. CDR1 and CDR2 (germline): SGHAT, FQDESV (reference sequence). The CDR3 extends over 14 residues, inclusive of both ends. This chain's CDR3 is CANRYTSGTGELSL.

Worth noting for this clonotype: The conserved final phenylalanine or tryptophan is absent from the CDR3, which likely points to a read error. The V gene is TRBV11-1, the J gene TRBJ1-1, with a tentative D call TRBD1 (5 bases). The V and J ends lost 0 bases and 7 bases respectively, with 9 bases between them. The CDR3 extends over 13 amino acids. In germline, CDR1 is SGHAT, CDR2 FQDESV (reference sequence). The CDR3 DNA is TGTGCCAGCAGCTTAGCACCGGGGGTTGAAGCTTTCCTT. Amino acid sequence: CASSLAPGVEAFL.

Concerning this clonotype itself: This is likely a read error, given that the CDR3 carries no conserved phenylalanine or tryptophan at its end. The V and J genes are TRBV30 and TRBJ2-7; maybe TRBD2 (5 bases). This CDR3 spans 13 amino acids. V was shortened by 5 bases and J by 2 bases, with 13 bases between the two germline ends. Per the germline V gene, CDR1 is GTSNPN and CDR2 is SVGIG (reference sequence). Written as DNA, the CDR3 is TGTGCCTGGGGACGGGATACAACCTACGAGCAGTACATC. This encodes CAWGRDTTYEQYI.

V gene TRBV20-1 combines with J gene TRBJ2-3; TRBD2 aligns across 7 bases. V lost 3 bases to trimming and J lost 7 bases; unmatched junction nucleotides: 19. From germline, CDR1 is DFQATT and CDR2 SNEGSKA (reference sequence). The CDR3 loop spans 17 amino acids. The CDR3 reads CSASLVTSRRNDYTQYF. The CDR3 DNA reads TGCAGTGCTAGTCTGGTGACTAGCCGGAGGAACGACTATACGCAGTATTTT.

As concerns this clonotype: Since a much larger clone is just one base distant, this may be a read error. The gene calls are TRBV7-9 and TRBJ2-7; no clear D gene. Trimming removed 7 bases at V and 4 bases at J, with 17 bases between. Germline assignment: CDR1 SEHNR and CDR2 FQNEAQ (reference sequence). The CDR3 runs to 14 residues. The DNA for the CDR3 is TGTGCCAGCAACTCAAAGATCCTAGATTACGAGCAGTACTTC. Its translation is CASNSKILDYEQYF.

Note on this clonotype: Likely a read error: the CDR3 ends without its conserved phenylalanine or tryptophan. Because the CDR3's place on the DNA is in doubt, the DNA is left out and the CDR3 is given as listed by TCRdb. The chain is built from TRBV11-3 and TRBJ2-3; the table's D call, TRBD2, has no DNA check behind it. The CDR3 length is 16 residues, termini included. Germline CDR1 reads SGHNT; CDR2 reads YENEEA. The CDR3 reads CASNSGLAYSTDTHYL.

This chain joins TRBV29-1 and TRBJ2-5; the D call may be TRBD1 or TRBD2 (6 bases each). V dropped 8 bases and J dropped 14 bases, with 27 bases sitting between them. Germline CDR1 is SQVTM and CDR2 is ANQGSEA. This CDR3 is built from 13 residues. The CDR3 DNA reads as TGCAGCATAGCGGACAGATACCAAGAGACTCAATACTTC. This sequence encodes CSIADRYQETQYF. Full variable domain (remainder filled in from reference TRBV29-1 and TRBJ2-5): SAVISQKPSRDICQRGTSLTIQCQVDSQVTMMFWYRQQPGQSLTLIATANQGSEATYESGFVIDKFPISRPNLTFSTLTVSNMSPEDSSIYLCSIADRYQETQYFGPGTRLLVL.

V usage is TRBV4-2 and J usage is TRBJ2-1, with 8 bases matching TRBD2. The CDR3 runs to 16 residues. CDR1 and CDR2 from the germline V gene are LGHNA and YNFKEQ. V lost 1 base and J lost 9; bases outside the gene matches: 11. The CDR3 DNA reads TGTGCCAGCAGCCAAGGTATGACGGGAGGGCCTACTGAGCAGTTCTTC. Its translation: CASSQGMTGGPTEQFF.

This clonotype appeared a single time. This may come from a read error, since a much larger clone is one base off. The chain employs TRBV5-1 and TRBJ2-1, with D tentatively TRBD2 (6 bases). The germline V gene has CDR1 SGHRS and CDR2 YFSETQ. The CDR3 spans 13 residues. The CDR3 DNA is TGCACCAGCAGCTTGGATTTACTCGGGAGCCGCTTCTTC. It translates to CTSSLDLLGSRFF.

This clonotype was seen many times. The gene calls are TRBV6-6 and TRBJ2-3, with 7 bases fitting TRBD2. The CDR3 length is 13 residues. Trimming removed 10 bases from V and 6 bases from J; junction bases left unmatched: 10. Germline V gives CDR1 MNHNY, CDR2 SVGAGI (reference sequence). Here the CDR3 DNA reads TGTGCCACCACACCGGGAGGCGAGGATACGCAGTATTTT. Translating it yields CATTPGGEDTQYF.

Written as DNA, the CDR3 is TGCGCCAGCAGCTTGGCGGCGACCACCGGGGAGCTGTTTTTT. Translation gives CASSLAATTGELFF. The rearrangement uses TRBV5-1 and TRBJ2-2; no reliable D call. This CDR3 comprises 14 residues. Germline V CDR1 and CDR2: SGHRS, YFSETQ. Trimming pared 0 bases from V and 4 bases from J, leaving 7 bases between.

In its sample, this clonotype was seen once. The chain links TRBV6-5 to TRBJ1-1; D ambiguous. This CDR3 has 12 amino acids. Germline V CDR1 and CDR2: MNHEY, SVGAGI. Here the CDR3 DNA reads TGTACCGGGAGGCAAGGTGTCACTGAAGCTTTCTTT. Its translation is CTGRQGVTEAFF.

As concerns this clonotype: Mismatch with germline at one junction end may stem from a read error. The chain employs TRBV6-5 and TRBJ2-3; TRBD1 matches at 8 bases. Germline V gene data show CDR1 as MNHEY and CDR2 as SVGAGI. The CDR3 has 15 amino acids. The CDR3 protein is CAISYSQGGTGTQYF. CDR3 nucleotides: TGTGCCATCAGTTACTCACAGGGCGGGACAGGAACGCAGTATTTT.

With respect to this clonotype: The final CDR3 position lacks the conserved phenylalanine or tryptophan, pointing to a likely read error. Because the CDR3's place on the DNA is in doubt, the DNA is left out and the CDR3 is given as listed by TCRdb. This chain connects TRBV12-3 or TRBV12-4 to TRBJ2-1; TRBD2, the table's D call, lacks a check against the DNA. The CDR3 comprises 15 residues, both ends counted. This CDR3 is CASSFTQRDHNEHFC.

Concerning this clonotype: One end of the junction fails to match germline, which may point to a read error. J is TRBJ2-5 and V is TRBV4-1; TRBD2 matches at 7 bases. The CDR3 covers 14 residues. Germline V gives CDR1 MGHRA, CDR2 YSYEKL. This CDR3 is CASSQASGGETEYF. The CDR3 DNA follows: TGCGCCAGCAGCCAAGCATCGGGAGGAGAGACCGAGTACTTC.

V is TRBV6-1 and J is TRBJ2-3, with D possibly TRBD1 on 5 matching bases. Trimming stripped 7 bases from V and 4 bases from J, with 18 bases between. The CDR3 length is 15 residues. Germline assignment: CDR1 MNHNS and CDR2 SASEGT. The CDR3 region is CASKDWGNWADTQYF. The DNA for the CDR3 is TGTGCCAGCAAGGATTGGGGCAATTGGGCAGATACGCAGTATTTT.

In this sample, this clonotype turned up once. Because it lacks the conserved phenylalanine or tryptophan at the end, this CDR3 is likely a read error. The chain is built from TRBV12-3 or TRBV12-4 and TRBJ1-1; no clear D gene. The CDR3 runs to 13 residues. CDR3 region: CASSLSRSTDAFS. As DNA, the CDR3 is TGTGCCAGCAGCTTATCCAGGAGTACTGATGCTTTCTCT.

For this clonotype: Since a much larger clone is just one base distant, this may be a read error. The conserved phenylalanine or tryptophan is not found at the CDR3 terminus, so this likely reflects a read error. This chain links TRBV11-2 with TRBJ2-7, with a possible D match to TRBD1 (5 bases). The germline CDR1 and CDR2 sequences are SGHAT and FQNNGV. This CDR3 has 15 residues. V shed 1 base and J shed 4 bases, with 14 bases lying between them. CDR3 sequence (DNA): TGTGCCAGCAGCTTAGGTCTACGACAGCCTTACGAGCAGTACTTA. Protein sequence: CASSLGLRQPYEQYL.